This T cell receptor beta chain was sequenced during a study of brain T cells in children with intractable seizures. Study-level findings and limits: Pre- and post-surgery blood differed in depth, so pre-surgery absences may be undersampling.

Details on this clone: The antigen is undetermined.

Noted time point: blood from clinic visit 5 months post-surgery; TSC patient then seizure free. Only cases whose brain tissue showed the highest T cell transcript signatures were sequenced. Before surgery, patients took at least one anti-epileptic drug. Sequencing used immunoSEQ multiplex PCR; TCRdb keeps in-frame clones, though not all of them. The repertoire has about 340,000 clones, about 93% of them found once; the top ten carry 5.7%. The germline gives CDR1 LGHDT, CDR2 YNNKEL (reference sequence). This CDR3 has 15 amino acids. With 0 bases removed from V and 5 bases from J, the gap between germline ends came to 13 bases.

The input for sequencing was peripheral blood, taken roughly 5 months after surgery. The chain uses TRBV3-1 (or the pseudogene TRBV3-2) and TRBJ2-5; D possibly matches TRBD1 or TRBD2 (5 bases each). The source is a boy in the first two years of life with tuberous sclerosis and intractable seizures. CDR3 residues: CASSQDLGVGETQYF. In nucleotides, the CDR3 is TGTGCCAGCAGCCAAGATTTGGGGGTAGGGGAGACCCAGTACTTC.